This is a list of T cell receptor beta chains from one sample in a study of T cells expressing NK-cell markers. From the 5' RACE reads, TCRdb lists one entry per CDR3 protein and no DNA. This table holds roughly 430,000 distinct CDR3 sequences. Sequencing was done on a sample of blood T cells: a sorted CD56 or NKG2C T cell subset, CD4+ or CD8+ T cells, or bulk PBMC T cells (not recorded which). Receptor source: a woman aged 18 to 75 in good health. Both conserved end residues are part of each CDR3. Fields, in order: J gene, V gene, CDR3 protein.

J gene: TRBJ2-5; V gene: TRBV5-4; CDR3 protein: CATSQGQQTQYF
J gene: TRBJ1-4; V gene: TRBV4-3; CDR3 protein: CASSPGLGGQGIEKLFF
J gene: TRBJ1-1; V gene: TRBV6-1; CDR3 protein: CASTPEGEAFF
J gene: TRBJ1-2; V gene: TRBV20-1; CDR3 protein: CSASPMTEFYGYTF
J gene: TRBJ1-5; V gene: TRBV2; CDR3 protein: CASRAERNQPQHF
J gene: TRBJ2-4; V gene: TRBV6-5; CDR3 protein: CASSYDRYPNIQYF
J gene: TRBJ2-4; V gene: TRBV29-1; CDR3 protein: CSVEGDHQGENIQYF
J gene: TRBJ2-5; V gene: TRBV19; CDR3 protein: CASSIDLYQETQYF
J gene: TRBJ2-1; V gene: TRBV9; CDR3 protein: CASSVGTSSSYNEQFF
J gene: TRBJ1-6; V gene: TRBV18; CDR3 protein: CASSPADGNSPLHF
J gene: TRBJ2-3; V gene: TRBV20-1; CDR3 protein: CSARTNKGTQYF
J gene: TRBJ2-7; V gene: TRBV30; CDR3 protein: CARRDGAYEQYF
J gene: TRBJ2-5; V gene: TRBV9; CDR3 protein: CASSGIAGVKTQYF
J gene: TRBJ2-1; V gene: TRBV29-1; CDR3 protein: CSVGGTSVWEQFF
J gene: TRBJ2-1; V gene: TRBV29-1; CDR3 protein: CSTHRTSYYNEQFF
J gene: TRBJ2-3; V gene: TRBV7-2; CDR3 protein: CASSIYTDTQYF
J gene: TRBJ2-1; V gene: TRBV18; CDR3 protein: CASSPPSRVEQFF
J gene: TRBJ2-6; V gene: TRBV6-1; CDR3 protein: CASRHGGISSGANVLTF
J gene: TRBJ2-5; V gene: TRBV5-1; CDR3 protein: CASSLVRTGGSQETQYF
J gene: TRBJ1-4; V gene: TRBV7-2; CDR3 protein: CASSLVVSRADEKLFF
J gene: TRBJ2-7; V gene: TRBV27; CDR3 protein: CASSYSDRSTHEQYF
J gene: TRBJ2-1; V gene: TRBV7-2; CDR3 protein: CASSSTSGRANEQFF
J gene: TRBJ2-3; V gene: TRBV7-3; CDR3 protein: CASSFSGGATDTQYF
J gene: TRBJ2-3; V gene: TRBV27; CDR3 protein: CASSLRAASTDTQYF
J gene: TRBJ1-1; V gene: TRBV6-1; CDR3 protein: CASSELGVMNTEAFF
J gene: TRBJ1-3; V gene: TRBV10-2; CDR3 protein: CASVPLPSGVAGNTIYF
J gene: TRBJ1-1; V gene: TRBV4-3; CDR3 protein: CASSQVENAEAFF
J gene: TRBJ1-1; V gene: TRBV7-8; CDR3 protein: CASSLSGTVNTEAFF
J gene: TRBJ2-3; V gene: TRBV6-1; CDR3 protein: CASTPPGDAPTDTQYF
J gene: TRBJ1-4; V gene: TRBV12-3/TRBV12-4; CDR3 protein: CASKSSGTNEKLFF
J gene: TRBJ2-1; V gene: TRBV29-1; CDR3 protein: CSGTDTFNEQFF
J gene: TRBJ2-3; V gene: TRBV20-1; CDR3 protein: CSAGTSLPDTQYF
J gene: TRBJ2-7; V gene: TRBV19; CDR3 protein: CASSIPGTYEQYF
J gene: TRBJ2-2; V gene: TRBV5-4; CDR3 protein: CASTPQGSGTGELFF
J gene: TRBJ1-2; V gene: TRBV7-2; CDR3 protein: CASSLEKDPGPYGYTF
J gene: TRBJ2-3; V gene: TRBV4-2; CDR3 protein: CASSQDLAGQITDTQYF
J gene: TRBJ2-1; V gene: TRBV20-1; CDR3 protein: CSARDWIGWEGGNEQFF
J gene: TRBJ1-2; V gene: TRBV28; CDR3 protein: CASSFPDRVYGYTF
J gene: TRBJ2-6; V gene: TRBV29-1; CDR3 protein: CSVRTGAGANVLTF
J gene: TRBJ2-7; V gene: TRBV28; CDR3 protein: CASSILAGGPGEQYF
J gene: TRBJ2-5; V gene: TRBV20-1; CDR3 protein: CSALRGTGETQYF
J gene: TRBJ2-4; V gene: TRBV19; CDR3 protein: CASSVGHGNIQYF
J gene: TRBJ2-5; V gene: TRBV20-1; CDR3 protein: CSALQTSGGVSETQYF
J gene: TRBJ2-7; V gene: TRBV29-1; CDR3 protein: CSVDTDESYEQYF
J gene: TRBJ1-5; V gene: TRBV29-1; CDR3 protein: CSVARDANQPQHF
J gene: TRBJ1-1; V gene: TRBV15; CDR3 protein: CATSTGTGLNTEAFF
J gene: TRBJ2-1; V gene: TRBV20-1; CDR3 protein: CSARMAGGHEQFF
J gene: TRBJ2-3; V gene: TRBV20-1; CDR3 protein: CSARALTSTDTQYF
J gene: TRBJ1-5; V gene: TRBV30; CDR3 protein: CAWGEQGDQPQHF
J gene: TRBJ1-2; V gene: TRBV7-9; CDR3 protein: CASSGERTSSYGYTF
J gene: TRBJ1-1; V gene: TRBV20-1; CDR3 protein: CSAPRRGRVGSTEAFF
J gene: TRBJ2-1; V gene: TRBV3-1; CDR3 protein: CASSHGTSGKGVQQFF
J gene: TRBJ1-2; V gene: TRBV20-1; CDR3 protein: CSHLRERSGYTF
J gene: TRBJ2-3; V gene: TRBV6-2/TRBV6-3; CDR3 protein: CASSYLGTIGDTQYF
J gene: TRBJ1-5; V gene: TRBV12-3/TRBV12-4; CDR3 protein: CASSLGLPNQPQHF
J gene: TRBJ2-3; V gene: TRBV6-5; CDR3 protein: CASSYSDASTDTQYF
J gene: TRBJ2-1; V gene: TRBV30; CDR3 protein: CAWEGQGGINEQFF
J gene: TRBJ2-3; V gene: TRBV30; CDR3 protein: CAWRSARGPDTQYF
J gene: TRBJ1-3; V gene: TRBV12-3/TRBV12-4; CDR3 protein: CASSPGGGNTIYF